This TCR beta chain was captured by sequencing in a study of cytomegalovirus exposure and HLA in healthy donors. V was clipped by 2 bases and J by 13 bases, with 16 bases between them. This CDR3 comprises 14 residues. The V gene's germline CDR1 is SGHRS and CDR2 YFSETQ. Use of 60 Vbeta and 13 Jbeta primers characterized the PCR. Method: immunoSEQ multiplex PCR; TCRdb's copy keeps in-frame clones and lacks some. The data show 80,000 to 100,000 clones, around 73% seen once. Broader study findings: Further analysis, carried out later, found HLA-associated TCR beta chains more clonally expanded than equally common other chains. A later analysis by the authors found several of the most significant clusters apparently linked to common viral pathogens.

As concerns this clone: Antigen specificity is unknown.

This receptor was taken from a man aged 40-49 years in good health and CMV-seronegative. The sample comprised PBMCs. V is TRBV5-1 and J is TRBJ1-6; no definite D call. CDR3 DNA: TGCGCCAGCAGCTTCACGGGTTTCGGTGTCCCCCTCCACTTT. Protein product: CASSFTGFGVPLHF. The whole variable domain, filled in from reference TRBV5-1 and TRBJ1-6, reads KAGVTQTPRYLIKTRGQQVTLSCSPISGHRSVSWYQQTPGQGLQFLFEYFSETQRNKGNFPGRFSGRQFSNSRSEMNVSTLELGDSALYLCASSFTGFGVPLHFGNGTRLTVT.